This T cell receptor (beta chain) stems from a study of blood T cell repertoires in COVID-19. Across the whole study: Researchers got acute and convalescent COVID-19 samples from the United States, Italy and Spain. T cells, B-cell-depleted T cells, or PBMCs supplied cDNA or gDNA.

Per the study methods: By means of reference gene primer amplification, nucleated cell counts were estimated. This table comes from immunoSEQ multiplex PCR, and its TCRdb copy is limited to in-frame clones, with some not included. The D gene and trimming were derived from the DNA, and the V and J assignments and clone size from that table. Here the sample spans around 210,000 clones, 65% to 90% being singletons. The CDR3 sequence is 13 residues long. Germline-derived CDR1 and CDR2 are SGHKS and YYEKEE (reference sequence). V dropped 0 bases and J dropped 6 bases, with 6 bases sitting between them. Seattle cases were enrolled at active infection and followed longitudinally.

The clonotype was recovered from a man aged 45 to 65 with COVID-19, enrolled during active disease. This chain links TRBV5-5 with TRBJ2-2; no reliable D call. Sample: peripheral blood. The CDR3 loop reads CASSLELSGELFF. The CDR3 DNA sequence: TGTGCCAGCAGCTTGGAGCTATCCGGGGAGCTGTTTTTT.